Listed below are T cell receptor beta chains from one sample, sequenced in a study of T cell responses to AZD1222 COVID-19 vaccine. Only in-frame clones appear in the TCRdb table, and some are missing; sequencing was by immunoSEQ multiplex PCR. This table has about 120,000 clones, around 86% appearing once. The sequencing here drew on peripheral blood, taken 28 days after the second AZD1222 dose. The receptors were sampled from an adult who received the AZD1222 COVID-19 vaccine. The CDR3 runs from the conserved cysteine through the conserved F or W. D genes are given only for firm matches. Size is omitted from some rows. Given values are once, few, many or a class for expanded clones.

j_gene | abundance | d_gene | v_gene | CDR3nt | CDR3aa
TRBJ2-1 | . | TRBD2 | TRBV5-1 | TGCGCCAGCAGCCGTGTACCCACTAGCGGGGGGTATGAGCAGTTCTTC | CASSRVPTSGGYEQFF
TRBJ2-7 | . | TRBD1 | TRBV7-2 | TGTGCCAGCAGTTCGAAAGGGACAGGTCTCTACGAGCAGTACTTC | CASSSKGTGLYEQYF
TRBJ2-7 | . | TRBD2 | TRBV2 | TGTGCCATTACAACATGGCGGGGGAGCTCCTACGAGCAGTACTTC | CAITTWRGSSYEQYF
TRBJ2-1 | . | . | TRBV29-1 | TGCAGCGTAGGCTACAATGAGCAGTTCTTC | CSVGYNEQFF
TRBJ1-1 | . | . | TRBV6-5 | TGTGCCAGCAGTTACTCGACCGAAAGGCGCGCTGAAGCTTTCTTT | CASSYSTERRAEAFF
TRBJ2-1 | . | TRBD2 | TRBV19 | TGTGCCAGTAGTATAGAACGGGGGGGTAACAATGAGCAGTTCTTC | CASSIERGGNNEQFF
TRBJ2-1 | . | TRBD2 | TRBV7-6 | TGTGCCAGCAGCTCGCCCCAGGGGCTAGCGGGGGAGGATGAGCAGTTCTTC | CASSSPQGLAGEDEQFF
TRBJ1-6 | . | . | TRBV21-1 | TGTGCCAGCAGCACCACCCTGACAGGGGAGGATTCACCCCTCCACTTT | CASSTTLTGEDSPLHF
TRBJ1-2 | . | . | TRBV3-1/TRBV3-2 | TGTGCCAGCAGCCAAGTGGTGAACTATGGCTACACCTTC | CASSQVVNYGYTF
TRBJ2-3 | once | . | TRBV4-3 | TGCGCCAGCAGCCAAGCTTCAGGCACAGATACGCAGTATTTT | CASSQASGTDTQYF
TRBJ1-4 | . | TRBD1 | TRBV6-5 | TGTGCCAGCAACAGACAGGGTGATGAAAAACTGTTTTTT | CASNRQGDEKLFF
TRBJ1-4 | . | . | TRBV7-2 | TGTGCCAGCAGCTTAACGGCAGCGGGTGAAAAACTGTTTTTT | CASSLTAAGEKLFF
TRBJ2-5 | once | TRBD1 | TRBV7-2 | TGTGCCAGCAGCTTAGGGGGACAGGGGGCGGTGACCCAGTACTTC | CASSLGGQGAVTQYF
TRBJ2-5 | . | TRBD2 | TRBV11-2 | TGTGCCAGCACAAGGGGACTAGCGGGGGGGCTAGAGACCCAGTACTTC | CASTRGLAGGLETQYF
TRBJ1-2 | . | TRBD1 | TRBV30 | TGTGCCTGGAGTGTAGTGACAGGGGGCTTTTTCGATGGCTACACCTTC | CAWSVVTGGFFDGYTF
TRBJ1-1 | . | TRBD1 | TRBV6-5 | TGTGCCAGCAGTAGGACAGGGTTTGAAGCTTTCTTT | CASSRTGFEAFF
TRBJ1-5 | . | TRBD1 | TRBV12-3/TRBV12-4 | TGTGCCAGCAGTCCCGCAGGGGGTCAGCCCCAGCATTTT | CASSPAGGQPQHF
TRBJ1-2 | . | . | TRBV11-2 | TGTGCCAGCAGCCTGGGAGGACATTCCCTCTATGGCTACACCTTC | CASSLGGHSLYGYTF
TRBJ1-4 | . | . | TRBV30 | TGTGCCTGGAGGCCCCTGGAGGGGGAGTCTGAAAAACTGTTTTTT | CAWRPLEGESEKLFF
TRBJ2-5 | . | TRBD1 | TRBV2 | TGTGCCAGCAACATAATACAGGGGGCCCAGTACTTC | CASNIIQGAQYF